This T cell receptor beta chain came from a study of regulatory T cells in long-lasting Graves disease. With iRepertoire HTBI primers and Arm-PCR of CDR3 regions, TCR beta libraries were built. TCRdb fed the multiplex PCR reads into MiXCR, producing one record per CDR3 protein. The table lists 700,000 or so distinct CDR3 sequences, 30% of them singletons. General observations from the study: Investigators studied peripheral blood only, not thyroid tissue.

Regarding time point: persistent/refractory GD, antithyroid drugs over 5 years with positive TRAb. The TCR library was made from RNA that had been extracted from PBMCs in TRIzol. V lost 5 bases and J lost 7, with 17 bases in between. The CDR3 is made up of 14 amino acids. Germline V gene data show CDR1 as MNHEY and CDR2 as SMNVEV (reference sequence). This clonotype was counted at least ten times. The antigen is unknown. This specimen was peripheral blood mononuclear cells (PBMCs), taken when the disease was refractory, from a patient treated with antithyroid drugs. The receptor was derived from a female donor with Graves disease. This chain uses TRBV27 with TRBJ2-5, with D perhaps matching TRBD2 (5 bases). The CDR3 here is CASSNSVGRGTQYF. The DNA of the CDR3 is TGTGCCAGCAGTAACTCCGTGGGGAGAGGGACCCAGTACTTC.